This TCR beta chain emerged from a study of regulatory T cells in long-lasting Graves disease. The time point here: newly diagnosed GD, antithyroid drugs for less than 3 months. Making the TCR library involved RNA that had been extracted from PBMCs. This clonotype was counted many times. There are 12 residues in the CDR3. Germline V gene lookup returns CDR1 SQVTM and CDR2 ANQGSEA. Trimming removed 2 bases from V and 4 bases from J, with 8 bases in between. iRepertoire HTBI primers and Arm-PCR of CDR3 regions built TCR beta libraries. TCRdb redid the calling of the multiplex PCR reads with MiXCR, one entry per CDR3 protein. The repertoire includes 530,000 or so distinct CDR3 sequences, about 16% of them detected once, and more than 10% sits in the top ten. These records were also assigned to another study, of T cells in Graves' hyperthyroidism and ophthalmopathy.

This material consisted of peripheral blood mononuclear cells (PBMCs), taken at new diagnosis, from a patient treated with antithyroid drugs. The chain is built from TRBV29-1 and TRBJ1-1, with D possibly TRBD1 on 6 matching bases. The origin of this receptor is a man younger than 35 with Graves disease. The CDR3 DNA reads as TGCAGCGTTGAACAGGGGTCCACTGAAGCTTTCTTT. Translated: CSVEQGSTEAFF.